Sequencing of this T cell receptor beta chain was carried out in a study of blood T cell repertoires in COVID-19. About the research overall: Sites in the United States, Italy and Spain provided acute and convalescent COVID-19 samples. From T cells, B-cell-depleted T cells, or PBMCs came the material, which was cDNA or gDNA.

As handled by the study authors: Amplifying reference gene primers gave estimates of nucleated cell counts. Profiled with immunoSEQ multiplex PCR; TCRdb holds only in-frame clones, not every one. V and J calls and clone size follow that table, whereas D and trimming were derived from the DNA. The table includes 110,000 to 150,000 clones, about nine tenths detected once. Living in about two dozen US areas, the participants were between roughly 18 and 90 years of age. This clone showed up just once. CDR3 length equals 15 residues. The germline V gene encodes CDR1 MDHEN and CDR2 SYDVKM. V gave up 5 bases and J gave up 7 bases; unmatched junction bases: 8.

The source material was PBMCs or T cells enriched from blood (not recorded which). The chain joins TRBV28 to TRBJ1-2; 12 bases agree with TRBD1. The sequence was obtained from a man aged 50-59 years who had recovered from COVID-19. CDR3: CASSTTGTGGSGYTF. The CDR3, as DNA: TGTGCCAGCAGTACGACCGGGACAGGGGGCAGTGGCTACACCTTC.